This TCR beta chain came from a study of PD-1 blockade in classical Hodgkin lymphoma. In germline, CDR1 is SGHNT, CDR2 YENEEA. The V gene lost 5 bases and the J gene lost 1 base, with 8 bases spanning the gap. CDR3 length: 14 amino acids. Findings and caveats of the study: A significant rise in TCR diversity was seen by C4D1 for CD4+ cells but not for CD8+ cells. The study found complete responders had baseline diversity similar to newly diagnosed patients.

Relapse after autologous stem cell transplantation occurred in every patient, and brentuximab vedotin exposure varied. Best response was recorded as complete response, partial response or progressive disease. Here immunoSEQ multiplex PCR was the method, and the copy in TCRdb shows in-frame clones only, minus some. Of over 20,000 clones in the sample, approximately 80% were seen once. As for this clone: Its antigen is not identified.

This sample comprised peripheral blood mononuclear cells (PBMCs), obtained at baseline. This clonotype was obtained from a human donor with classical Hodgkin lymphoma. The V gene is TRBV11-3, the J gene TRBJ2-2; D is perhaps TRBD2 (5 bases). Here the CDR3 reads CASSQGLNTGELFF. The CDR3 bases are TGTGCCAGCAGCCAAGGACTGAACACCGGGGAGCTGTTTTTT.